Below, 20 T cell receptor beta chains from the same sample are listed, as sequenced in a study of T cells in Graves' hyperthyroidism and ophthalmopathy. The source material, RNA transcripts, was used to amplify TCR beta CDR3 regions. The HTBI set primed first-round TCR CDR3 RT-PCR. One entry per CDR3 protein results from TCRdb running MiXCR on the multiplex PCR reads. This sample has about 540,000 distinct CDR3 sequences, with around 42% found just once. The sample was peripheral blood or thyroid tissue (not recorded which). The receptors were gathered from a woman between 18 and 29 years old with Graves' hyperthyroidism.

The V and J genes are TRBV7-2 and TRBJ1-6; 7 nucleotides agree with TRBD1. With V trimmed by 8 bases and J by 7 bases, 8 bases remained unmatched. The CDR3 is 14 residues long. Looked up from germline, CDR1 is SGHTA and CDR2 is FQGNSA. The CDR3 region has the DNA TGTGCCAGCTCACTTCGGACAGGCAATTCACCCCTCCACTTT. Translation: CASSLRTGNSPLHF.

Only a few counts were recorded for this clonotype. The chain couples TRBV7-8 to TRBJ2-7, with D tentatively TRBD1 (6 bases). V was pared by 4 bases and J by 0 bases, with 13 bases between. Germline loops: CDR1 SGHVS, CDR2 FQNEAQ. The CDR3 covers 15 residues. The CDR3 sequence is CASSSQGSASYEQYF. DNA of the CDR3: TGTGCCAGCAGCTCACAGGGCTCAGCCTCCTACGAGCAGTACTTC.

The chain links TRBV7-9 to TRBJ1-2; D is undetermined. The V gene lost 5 bases and the J gene lost 1 base, with 17 bases spanning the gap. The CDR3 is 16 amino acids. In germline, CDR1 is SEHNR, CDR2 FQNEAQ (reference sequence). CDR3 bases: TGTGCCAGCAGCCAAGTGTCGGGCAGTCTTAACTATGGCTACACCTTC. It codes for CASSQVSGSLNYGYTF.

In its sample, this clonotype was seen many times. One end of the junction is discordant with germline, which a read error may explain. The V and J genes are TRBV7-9 and TRBJ2-7; TRBD1 aligns across 8 bases. The germline V gene has CDR1 SEHNR and CDR2 FQNEAQ (reference sequence). The CDR3 extends over 15 amino acids. CDR3 bases: TGCGCCAGCAGCCCCAGGACAGGGAGCTCCTACGAGCAGTACTTC. As protein: CASSPRTGSSYEQYF.

This clonotype was seen ten or more times. The chain recombines TRBV29-1 with TRBJ2-5; a possible D gene is TRBD1 (6 bases). This CDR3 region has 13 residues. Germline lookup yields CDR1 SQVTM and CDR2 ANQGSEA. The CDR3 DNA sequence: TGCAGTGCAGATGCCAGGGGCGCGGAGACCCAGTACTTC. Residues: CSADARGAETQYF. The full variable domain, with the rest looked up from reference TRBV29-1 and TRBJ2-5, is SAVISQKPSRDICQRGTSLTIQCQVDSQVTMMFWYRQQPGQSLTLIATANQGSEATYESGFVIDKFPISRPNLTFSTLTVSNMSPEDSSIYLCSADARGAETQYFGPGTRLLVL.

The chain joins TRBV2 to TRBJ2-7; the D gene is possibly TRBD1 (6 bases). Germline V lookup: CDR1 SNHLY, CDR2 FYNNEI. The CDR3 is 13 residues long. The V end lost 5 bases, the J end lost 3 bases, and 11 bases lay between the germline ends. The CDR3 is CASSIRGIYEQYF. Written as DNA, the CDR3 is TGTGCCAGCAGTATCAGGGGAATCTACGAGCAGTACTTC.

This clonotype was observed at least ten times. The chain combines TRBV12-3 or TRBV12-4 with TRBJ2-7; the match to TRBD1 covers 8 bases. Trimming at V came to 5 bases and at J to 4 bases, leaving 4 bases not matched to a gene. The CDR3 contains 13 residues. CDR3 amino acids: CASSPQGGYEQYF. DNA for the CDR3: TGTGCCAGCAGTCCACAGGGGGGTTACGAGCAGTACTTC.

CDR3 DNA: TGCAGTGCTAGAGATCCGGCGGGAGGGCACAACGAGCAGTACTTC. Translated, it gives CSARDPAGGHNEQYF. The V and J genes are TRBV20-1 and TRBJ2-7, with 9 bases that match TRBD2. The CDR3 consists of 15 residues. Trimming removed 0 bases from V and 5 bases from J; junction bases left unmatched: 8. From germline, CDR1 is DFQATT and CDR2 SNEGSKA (reference sequence).

In its sample, this clonotype was seen many times. This chain links TRBV2 with TRBJ2-7, with 11 bases that match TRBD1. Unmatched junction bases numbered 1, after V lost 6 bases and J lost 3 bases. Per germline, CDR1 SNHLY and CDR2 FYNNEI. The CDR3 covers 13 residues. CDR3 DNA: TGTGCCAGCAGGGGGACAGGGGGCTACGAGCAGTACTTC. Protein product: CASRGTGGYEQYF.

As concerns this clonotype: The conserved final phenylalanine or tryptophan is absent from the CDR3, which likely points to a read error. This chain links TRBV20-1 with TRBJ1-3; D perhaps matches TRBD1 (5 bases). The CDR3 covers 17 residues. Trimming took off 0 bases at V and 4 bases at J, with 19 bases between the two ends. Per germline, CDR1 DFQATT and CDR2 SNEGSKA (reference sequence). As DNA, the CDR3 is TGCAGTGCTAGAGATCCCGAGGAGGGCAGGGTCGGAAACACCATATATCTT. Amino acid sequence: CSARDPEEGRVGNTIYL.

This clonotype appeared many times. The V gene is TRBV13, the J gene TRBJ1-6; 10 bases are a match to TRBD1. The CDR3 length is 16 residues. Germline lookup yields CDR1 PRHDT and CDR2 FYEKMQ (reference sequence). V dropped 5 bases and J dropped 6; count of bases not matched to a gene: 7. CDR3 protein: CASSAPGTGVNSPLHF. The CDR3 DNA follows: TGTGCCAGCAGCGCCCCCGGGACAGGGGTTAATTCACCCCTCCACTTT. Variable domain in full (rest from reference TRBV13 and TRBJ1-6): AAGVIQSPRHLIKEKRETATLKCYPIPRHDTVYWYQQGPGQDPQFLISFYEKMQSDKGSIPDRFSAQQFSDYHSELNMSSLELGDSALYFCASSAPGTGVNSPLHFGNGTRLTVT.

This rearrangement joins TRBV29-1 to TRBJ1-2, with 8 bases matching TRBD1. CDR3 length: 14 residues. Trimming cost V 8 bases and J 2 bases; bases outside gene matches: 10. Germline CDR1 and CDR2: SQVTM and ANQGSEA. The DNA for the CDR3 is TGCAGCTTAGGCAGGGGGCTGGCGAACTATGGCTACACCTTC. Encoded protein: CSLGRGLANYGYTF.

This clonotype was found a few times. The V gene is TRBV10-2, the J gene TRBJ2-7; D is perhaps TRBD1 (6 bases). Trimming stripped 6 bases from V and 2 bases from J, with 20 bases between. The CDR3 is 16 residues long. Germline V gene sequence: CDR1 WSHSY, CDR2 SAAADI. As DNA, the CDR3 is TGCGCCAGCAGCGAACCCTTACAGGGACCCCCCTACGAGCAGTACTTC. This gives the protein CASSEPLQGPPYEQYF.

J is TRBJ2-5 and V is TRBV29-1, with 8 nucleotides matching TRBD1. The germline CDR1 and CDR2 sequences are SQVTM and ANQGSEA. There are 13 residues in the CDR3. V gave up 5 bases and J gave up 9 bases; unmatched junction bases: 11. In nucleotides, the CDR3 is TGCAGCGTTACGACAGGGGTCTATCAGCCCCAGTACTTC. Translating gives CSVTTGVYQPQYF.

Comments on this clonotype: The junction and the germline gene differ at one end; a read error may be behind it. The chain is built from TRBV19 and TRBJ1-5; unclear D gene. The V gene's germline CDR1 is LNHDA and CDR2 SQIVND (reference sequence). CDR3 size: 15 residues. The CDR3 DNA follows: TGTGCCAGTCGTATAGAACAGAATAGCAATCAGCCCCAGCATTTT. Translation: CASRIEQNSNQPQHF.

This clonotype was found many times. V and J are TRBV7-9 and TRBJ1-2; TRBD1 agrees at 9 bases. This CDR3 is built from 13 residues. Per germline, CDR1 SEHNR and CDR2 FQNEAQ (reference sequence). V dropped 4 bases and J dropped 7; count of bases not matched to a gene: 4. The CDR3 DNA reads TGTGCCAGCAGCTGGACAGGGGAAGGTGGCTACACCTTC. It specifies CASSWTGEGGYTF. Based on the CDR3 plus reference TRBV7-9 and TRBJ1-2, the full variable domain is DTGVSQNPRHKITKRGQNVTFRCDPISEHNRLYWYRQTLGQGPEFLTYFQNEAQLEKSRLLSDRFSAERPKGSFSTLEIQRTEQGDSAMYLCASSWTGEGGYTFGSGTRLTVV.

Only a few counts were recorded for this clonotype. V is TRBV19 and J is TRBJ1-5; 7 nucleotides agree with TRBD1. Trimming removed 5 bases from V and 1 base from J; junction bases left unmatched: 8. The CDR3 loop spans 16 amino acids. Germline CDR1 and CDR2: LNHDA and SQIVND (reference sequence). This CDR3 is CASSLTGSGSNQPQHF. The CDR3 bases are TGTGCCAGTAGTCTGACAGGGAGTGGAAGCAATCAGCCCCAGCATTTT.

This clonotype was seen many times. The rearrangement joins TRBV7-3 to TRBJ1-1; TRBD1 might be the D (6 bases). The germline V and J ends were trimmed by 8 bases and 1 base, with 11 bases remaining between them. The germline CDR1 and CDR2 sequences are SGHTA and FQGTGA. There are 13 residues in the CDR3. The chain's CDR3 is CASRGGANTEAFF. CDR3 nucleotide sequence: TGTGCCAGCCGAGGGGGGGCGAACACTGAAGCTTTCTTT.

This clonotype was counted between two and nine times. The genes are TRBV15 and TRBJ2-3; D is undetermined. Germline lookup yields CDR1 LNHNV and CDR2 YYDKDF (reference sequence). The CDR3 runs 15 residues. Trimming pared 3 bases from V and 6 bases from J, leaving 16 bases between. CDR3 loop: CATSSPTRFGDTQYF. CDR3 coding DNA: TGTGCCACCAGCAGTCCTACTCGGTTCGGGGATACGCAGTATTTT.

V is TRBV2 and J is TRBJ2-5; no clear D gene. The CDR3 is 13 amino acids. Germline CDR1 and CDR2: SNHLY and FYNNEI. The ends were cut back, 6 bases at V and 7 bases at J, with 15 bases in the middle. CDR3 coding DNA: TGTGCCAGCAGCTTACGCCCCGTGGGGACCCAGTACTTC. It encodes CASSLRPVGTQYF.